Below, one TCR beta chain is given with its context. The antigen remains undetermined. The data were taken from a study of cytomegalovirus exposure and HLA in healthy donors. Data came from immunoSEQ multiplex PCR; TCRdb stores just in-frame clones and leaves some out. The table shows some 170,000 clones, with around nine tenths occurring only once. Findings of the study overall: The authors enumerated 150 to 200 TCR beta chains as linked to cytomegalovirus. It was reported that the classifier diagnosed cytomegalovirus status with high specificity and sensitivity in both the original and validation cohorts. The dataset shows that most TCR sequences were rare, while some public TCRs occurred in many donors.

This TCR was sampled from a man aged 25 to 40 in good health and CMV-seropositive. Sequencing was performed on PBMCs.

This chain's CDR3 is CASSQGEGATYEQYF. As DNA, the CDR3 is TGTGCCAGCAGCCAAGGGGAAGGGGCTACCTACGAGCAGTACTTC. The rearrangement links TRBV9 to TRBJ2-7; D perhaps matches TRBD1 (5 bases). Germline V lookup: CDR1 SGDLS, CDR2 YYNGEE. CDR3 size: 15 residues. The germline V and J ends were trimmed by 4 bases and 2 bases, with 16 bases remaining between them.